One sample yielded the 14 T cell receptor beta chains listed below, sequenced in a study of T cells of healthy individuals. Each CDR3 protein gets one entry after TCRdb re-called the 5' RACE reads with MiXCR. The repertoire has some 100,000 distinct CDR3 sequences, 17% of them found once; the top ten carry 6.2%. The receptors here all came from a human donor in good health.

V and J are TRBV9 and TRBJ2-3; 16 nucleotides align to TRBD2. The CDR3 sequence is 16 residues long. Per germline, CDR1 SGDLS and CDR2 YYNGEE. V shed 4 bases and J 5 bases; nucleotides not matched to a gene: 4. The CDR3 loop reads CASSPGLAGGLDTQYF. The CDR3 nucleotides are TGTGCCAGCAGCCCGGGACTAGCGGGGGGGCTAGATACGCAGTATTTT.

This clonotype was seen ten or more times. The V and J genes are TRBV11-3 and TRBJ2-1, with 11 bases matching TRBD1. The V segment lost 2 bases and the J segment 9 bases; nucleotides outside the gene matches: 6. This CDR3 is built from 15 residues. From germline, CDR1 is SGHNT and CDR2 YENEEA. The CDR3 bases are TGTGCCAGCAGCTTAAAAGGACAGGGGGCTGTTGAGCAGTTCTTC. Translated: CASSLKGQGAVEQFF. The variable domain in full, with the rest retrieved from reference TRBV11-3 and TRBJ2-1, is EAGVVQSPRYKIIEKKQPVAFWCNPISGHNTLYWYLQNLGQGPELLIRYENEEAVDDSQLPKDRFSAERLKGVDSTLKIQPAELGDSAVYLCASSLKGQGAVEQFFGPGTRLTVL.

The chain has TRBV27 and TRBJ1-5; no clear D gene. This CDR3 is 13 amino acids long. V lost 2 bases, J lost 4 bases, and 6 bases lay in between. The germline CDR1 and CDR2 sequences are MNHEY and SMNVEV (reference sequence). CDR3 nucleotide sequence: TGTGCCAGCAGTTTAACTGGGAATCAGCCCCAGCATTTT. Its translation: CASSLTGNQPQHF.

CDR3 DNA: TGTGCCAGTGATACTAGTCGCGGCGTGACCCAGTACTTC. It encodes CASDTSRGVTQYF. The chain joins TRBV28 to TRBJ2-5; a weak D match, TRBD2 (5 bases). The length of the CDR3 is 13 residues. The V and J ends lost 9 bases and 7 bases respectively, with 18 bases between them. Looked up from germline, CDR1 is MDHEN and CDR2 is SYDVKM.

The CDR3: CASSQAQRGGYEQYF. CDR3 nucleotide sequence: TGCGCCAGCAGCCAAGCTCAGCGGGGGGGCTACGAGCAGTACTTC. This sequence joins TRBV4-1 and TRBJ2-7; 10 nucleotides match TRBD2. CDR1 and CDR2 from the germline V gene are MGHRA and YSYEKL. The CDR3 extends over 15 amino acids. V lost 1 base, J lost 3 bases, and 3 bases stayed unmatched.

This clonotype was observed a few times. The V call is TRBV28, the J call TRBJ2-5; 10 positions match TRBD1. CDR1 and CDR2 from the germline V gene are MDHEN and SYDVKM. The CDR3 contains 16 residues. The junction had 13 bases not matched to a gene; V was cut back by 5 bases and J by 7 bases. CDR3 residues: CASSTPGQGLPGTQYF. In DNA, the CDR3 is TGTGCCAGCAGTACTCCGGGACAGGGGCTCCCGGGGACCCAGTACTTC.

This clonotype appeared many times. CDR3 residues: CASSQLTGAGELFF. CDR3 DNA: TGCGCCAGCAGCCAACTAACAGGGGCCGGGGAGCTGTTTTTT. J is TRBJ2-2 and V is TRBV4-3; TRBD1 agrees at 7 bases. Germline assignment: CDR1 LGHNA and CDR2 YSLEER. Unmatched junction bases numbered 3, after V lost 2 bases and J lost 6 bases. The CDR3 is 14 amino acids.

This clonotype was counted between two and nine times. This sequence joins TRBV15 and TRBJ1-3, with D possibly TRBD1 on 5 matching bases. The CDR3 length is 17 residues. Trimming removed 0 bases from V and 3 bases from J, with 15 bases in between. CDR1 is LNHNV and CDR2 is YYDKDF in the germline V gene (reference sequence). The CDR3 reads CATSRDFGGVSGNTIYF. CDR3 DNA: TGTGCCACCAGCAGAGATTTTGGGGGAGTAAGTGGAAACACCATATATTTT.

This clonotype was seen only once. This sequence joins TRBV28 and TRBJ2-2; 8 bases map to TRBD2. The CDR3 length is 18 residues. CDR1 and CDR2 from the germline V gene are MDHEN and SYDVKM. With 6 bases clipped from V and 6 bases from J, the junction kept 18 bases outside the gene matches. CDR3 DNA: TGTGCCAGCAGCGACGCACTCATGGGACTAGAGGGCCCCGGGGAGCTGTTTTTT. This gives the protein CASSDALMGLEGPGELFF.

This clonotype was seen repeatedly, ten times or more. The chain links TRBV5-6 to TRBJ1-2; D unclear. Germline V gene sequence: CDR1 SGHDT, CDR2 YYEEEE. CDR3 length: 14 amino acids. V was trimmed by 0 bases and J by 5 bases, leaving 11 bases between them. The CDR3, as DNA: TGTGCCAGCAGCTTGGGAGTGGCGTCGTATGGCTACACCTTC. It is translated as CASSLGVASYGYTF.

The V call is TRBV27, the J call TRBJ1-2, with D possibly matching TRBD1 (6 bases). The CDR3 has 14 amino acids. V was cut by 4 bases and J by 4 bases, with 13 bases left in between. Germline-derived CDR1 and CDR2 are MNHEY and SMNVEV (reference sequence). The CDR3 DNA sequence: TGTGCCAGCAGTTCAACCTGGACAGTCTATGGCTACACCTTC. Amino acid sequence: CASSSTWTVYGYTF.

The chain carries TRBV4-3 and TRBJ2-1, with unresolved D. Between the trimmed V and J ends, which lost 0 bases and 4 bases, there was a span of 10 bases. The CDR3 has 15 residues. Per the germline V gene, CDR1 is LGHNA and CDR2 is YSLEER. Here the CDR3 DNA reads TGCGCCAGCAGCCAAGATCTGTGGGATTACAATGAGCAGTTCTTC. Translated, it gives CASSQDLWDYNEQFF.

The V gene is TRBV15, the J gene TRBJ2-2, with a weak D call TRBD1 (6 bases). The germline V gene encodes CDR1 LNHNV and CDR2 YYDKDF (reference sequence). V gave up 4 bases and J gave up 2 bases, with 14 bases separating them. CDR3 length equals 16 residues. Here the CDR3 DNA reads TGTGCCACCAGCATGAGACAGGAGATCAACACCGGGGAGCTGTTTTTT. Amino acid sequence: CATSMRQEINTGELFF.

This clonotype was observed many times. CDR3 residues: CASSLAGQPQHF. As DNA, the CDR3 is TGTGCCAGCAGCTTGGCGGGTCAGCCCCAGCATTTT. The V and J genes are TRBV5-6 and TRBJ1-5; D is ambiguous. Trimming shortened V by 0 bases and J by 6 bases, and 4 bases separated the two germline ends. The CDR3 loop spans 12 amino acids. CDR1 is SGHDT and CDR2 is YYEEEE in the germline V gene. The variable domain in full, with the rest retrieved from reference TRBV5-6 and TRBJ1-5, is DAGVTQSPTHLIKTRGQQVTLRCSPKSGHDTVSWYQQALGQGPQFIFQYYEEEERQRGNFPDRFSGHQFPNYSSELNVNALLLGDSALYLCASSLAGQPQHFGDGTRLSIL.